Sequencing of this TCR beta chain was carried out in a study of CD8 T cells in ankylosing spondylitis. Making use of molecular barcodes, quantitative 5'-RACE generated TCR beta libraries. TCRdb analysed the 5' RACE reads with MiXCR anew, one entry per CDR3 protein. The table records some 290,000 distinct CDR3 sequences, 15% to 25% of them present only once. A note on this clonotype: Its antigen is unknown.

Study observations and caveats: Within peripheral blood, clones linked to disease were CD8+ and relatively rare. Matched ankylosing spondylitis synovial fluid reportedly showed significant enrichment of disease-linked clones.

Germline V gene lookup returns CDR1 SGHVS and CDR2 FNYEAQ. V was pared by 5 bases and J by 7 bases, with 10 bases of the junction left unmatched. This CDR3 spans 14 amino acids. The sequence came from a male donor with ankylosing spondylitis or in good health (not recorded which). V is TRBV7-6 and J is TRBJ2-5; 7 bases fit TRBD1. The specimen sequenced was blood, either unsorted or a sorted T cell fraction (not recorded which). CDR3 DNA: TGTGCCAGCAGCCCCGACAGGGTTGGTGGGACCCAGTACTTC. This translates into CASSPDRVGGTQYF.